A selection of T cell receptor beta chains follows, all from one sample in a study of T cell clones after liver transplantation. Measured with immunoSEQ multiplex PCR; TCRdb has only the in-frame clones, and not every one. The repertoire holds about 60,000 clones, with about 64% as singletons. The sequencing used CD4+ T cells from blood, collected before liver transplant. The receptors were gathered from a human donor who received a liver transplant. Both conserved end residues are trimmed from each CDR3. A D gene is named only where the DNA matches it firmly.

v_call	d_call	j_call	cdr3_aa
TRBV5-4	TRBD1	TRBJ2-7	ASSLEPTGGSLNEQY
TRBV11-2	.	TRBJ2-2	ASSLERVGELF
TRBV7-2	.	TRBJ1-3	ASSSRRGSGNTIY
TRBV29-1	TRBD1	TRBJ2-3	SVEDGRGSEDTQY
TRBV5-4	TRBD1	TRBJ1-6	ASSQGQGVNSPLH
TRBV6-1	TRBD1	TRBJ1-4	ASRLDRATNEKLF
TRBV30	.	TRBJ1-2	AWTVRRATNYGYT
TRBV10-3	TRBD2	TRBJ2-1	AISDQTSGRYNEQF
TRBV29-1	TRBD1	TRBJ2-3	SVTDRGPTDTQY
TRBV18	TRBD1	TRBJ1-3	ASSRDSISGNTIY
TRBV6-1	.	TRBJ1-1	ASSPNTGYTEAF
TRBV30	TRBD1	TRBJ1-2	AWSIQTGRYT
TRBV10-1	.	TRBJ1-1	ASSDQDINAEAF
TRBV9	.	TRBJ2-2	ASSVGLAAGELF
TRBV15	.	TRBJ2-2	ATSRASTDTGELF
TRBV2	TRBD1	TRBJ2-7	ASSAGTGSYEQY
TRBV30	TRBD1	TRBJ2-1	AWSVQGGYNEQF
TRBV2	.	TRBJ2-3	ASSEASKGLTQY
TRBV19	TRBD1	TRBJ2-3	ASSTGDRGKADTQY
TRBV6-1	.	TRBJ1-3	ASKQGYSGNTIY
TRBV19	.	TRBJ2-3	ASSGGPDTQY
TRBV6-6	TRBD1	TRBJ1-1	ASSTDRGYVTEAF
TRBV28	.	TRBJ1-5	ASSRGGRDSNQPQH
TRBV28	TRBD1	TRBJ2-1	ASRGTGGGGF
TRBV6-6	.	TRBJ2-2	ASSYGRSTGELF
TRBV11-2	.	TRBJ1-3	ASSLVLRQGPGNTIY
TRBV2	.	TRBJ1-1	ASNEQWNRATEAF
TRBV5-1	TRBD1	TRBJ2-1	ASSPEGTGINEQF
TRBV19	.	TRBJ2-5	ASRSSPGRGGETQY
TRBV27	TRBD1	TRBJ1-1	ASSPDRGWGGTEAF
TRBV5-1	.	TRBJ1-1	ASSPVIRSDEAF
TRBV19	.	TRBJ1-3	ASSIKYSYSGNTIY
TRBV7-2	TRBD2	TRBJ2-1	AINSRMTSGGVDEQF
TRBV2	.	TRBJ2-2	ASSEGLRGRTGELF
TRBV6-1	.	TRBJ2-5	ASSEVIGVPETQY
TRBV5-1	.	TRBJ1-5	ASSSRGGRNQPQH
TRBV11-3	.	TRBJ2-1	ASSFGGASSYNEQF
TRBV28	.	TRBJ1-3	ASTGQRNSGNTIY
TRBV2	TRBD1	TRBJ1-2	ASADRENGYT